These 13 T cell receptor beta chains share one sample of origin, sequenced in a study of T cell responses to AZD1222 COVID-19 vaccine. The method was immunoSEQ multiplex PCR; TCRdb's version includes in-frame clones alone and lacks a portion of them. The repertoire holds about 78,000 clones, around four fifths seen once, with about 3.1% in the top ten. Source: peripheral blood, taken on day 0 of AZD1222 vaccination. The receptors shown here come from an adult in good health.

The chain couples TRBV7-2 to TRBJ2-3; 10 positions match TRBD1. Trimming removed 5 bases from V and 7 bases from J; junction bases left unmatched: 6. The germline CDR1 and CDR2 sequences are SGHTA and FQGNSA. This CDR3 comprises 14 residues. The CDR3 is CASSPTGGANTQYF. CDR3 sequence (DNA): TGTGCCAGCAGCCCGACAGGGGGCGCGAATACGCAGTATTTT.

The chain combines TRBV29-1 with TRBJ2-2, with TRBD1 as a possible D gene (5 bases). The V end lost 7 bases, the J end lost 13 bases, and 16 bases lay between the germline ends. The CDR3 sequence is 11 residues long. Germline CDR1 reads SQVTM; CDR2 reads ANQGSEA. CDR3 DNA: TGCAGCGCTACCGGGTCTCAGGGGCTGTTTTTT. It yields the protein CSATGSQGLFF.

The CDR3: CASSLGRGSGYTF. CDR3 nucleotides: TGTGCCAGCAGCTTAGGCAGGGGGTCCGGCTACACCTTC. V usage is TRBV13 and J usage is TRBJ1-2; 7 bases are a match to TRBD1. V lost 0 bases and J lost 8; bases outside the gene matches: 3. Looked up from germline, CDR1 is PRHDT and CDR2 is FYEKMQ (reference sequence). The CDR3 has 13 residues.

V and J are TRBV7-2 and TRBJ1-4; 11 nucleotides align to TRBD1. CDR1 is SGHTA, CDR2 FQGNSA, per germline. V gave up 5 bases and J gave up 13 bases; unmatched junction bases: 9. CDR3 length: 14 residues. The CDR3 DNA sequence: TGTGCCAGCAGCCCACTGGGACAGGGGGGCACACTGTTTTTT. Translated, it gives CASSPLGQGGTLFF. Complete variable domain (other parts from reference TRBV7-2 and TRBJ1-4): GAGVSQSPSNKVTEKGKDVELRCDPISGHTALYWYRQSLGQGLEFLIYFQGNSAPDKSGLPSDRFSAERTGGSVSTLTIQRTQQEDSAVYLCASSPLGQGGTLFFGSGTQLSVL.

J is TRBJ2-3 and V is TRBV5-1, with TRBD2 matching 14 bases. This CDR3 is built from 16 residues. With 4 bases clipped from V and 4 bases from J, the junction kept 5 bases outside the gene matches. Looked up from germline, CDR1 is SGHRS and CDR2 is YFSETQ. CDR3 bases: TGCGCCAGCAGCATGGGGACTAGCGGGAGTTCAGATACGCAGTATTTT. Protein sequence: CASSMGTSGSSDTQYF.

The chain uses TRBV19 and TRBJ1-5; maybe TRBD1 (6 bases). Deletions cut 4 bases from V and 3 bases from J, with 10 bases between. This CDR3 is built from 14 residues. Germline V gene data show CDR1 as LNHDA and CDR2 as SQIVND (reference sequence). The CDR3: CASSKTGFNQPQHF. As DNA, the CDR3 is TGTGCCAGTAGTAAAACAGGGTTCAATCAGCCCCAGCATTTT. Together with reference TRBV19 and TRBJ1-5, the CDR3 gives the full variable domain: DGGITQSPKYLFRKEGQNVTLSCEQNLNHDAMYWYRQDPGQGLRLIYYSQIVNDFQKGDIAEGYSVSREKKESFPLTVTSAQKNPTAFYLCASSKTGFNQPQHFGDGTRLSIL.

The chain has TRBV5-8 and TRBJ1-4; 9 nucleotides align to TRBD1. From germline, CDR1 is SGHTS and CDR2 YDEGEE. This CDR3 has 15 amino acids. V dropped 5 bases and J dropped 5; count of bases not matched to a gene: 7. The CDR3 here is CASRYTGGQNEKLFF. CDR3 nucleotides: TGTGCCAGCAGATACACAGGGGGCCAGAATGAAAAACTGTTTTTT.

V and J are TRBV4-1 and TRBJ1-5, with TRBD1 as a possible D gene (5 bases). V gave up 0 bases and J gave up 5 bases, with 8 bases separating them. Germline V CDR1 and CDR2: MGHRA, YSYEKL. This CDR3 has 14 amino acids. The CDR3 loop is CASSQEGGYQPQHF. As DNA, the CDR3 is TGCGCCAGCAGCCAAGAGGGGGGGTATCAGCCCCAGCATTTT.

This clone was seen more than once but under ten times. The chain couples TRBV5-6 to TRBJ1-3; D unclear. This CDR3 is 14 amino acids long. The ends were cut back, 3 bases at V and 4 bases at J, with 11 bases in the middle. Germline CDR1 and CDR2: SGHDT and YYEEEE. DNA of the CDR3: TGTGCCAGCAGCTCCCGGACGGGAGGAAACACCATATATTTT. Translation: CASSSRTGGNTIYF. Filled out from reference TRBV5-6 and TRBJ1-3, the complete variable domain reads DAGVTQSPTHLIKTRGQQVTLRCSPKSGHDTVSWYQQALGQGPQFIFQYYEEEERQRGNFPDRFSGHQFPNYSSELNVNALLLGDSALYLCASSSRTGGNTIYFGEGSWLTVV.

The chain combines TRBV9 with TRBJ1-2; 11 bases agree with TRBD1. Trimming cost V 0 bases and J 3 bases; bases outside gene matches: 1. The CDR3 extends over 15 amino acids. Germline CDR1 SGDLS, CDR2 YYNGEE. CDR3 loop: CASSVGDRGDYGYTF. The CDR3 DNA is TGTGCCAGCAGCGTAGGGGACAGGGGGGACTATGGCTACACCTTC. Looking up the rest from reference TRBV9 and TRBJ1-2 gives the full variable domain: DSGVTQTPKHLITATGQRVTLRCSPRSGDLSVYWYQQSLDQGLQFLIQYYNGEERAKGNILERFSAQQFPDLHSELNLSSLELGDSALYFCASSVGDRGDYGYTFGSGTRLTVV.

This chain uses TRBV7-9 with TRBJ2-1; 9 bases line up with TRBD1. Per germline, CDR1 SEHNR and CDR2 FQNEAQ (reference sequence). With V trimmed by 5 bases and J by 5 bases, 7 bases remained unmatched. The CDR3 covers 15 residues. The CDR3 sequence is CASSPDRGRDNEQFF. The CDR3 DNA reads TGTGCCAGCAGCCCCGACAGGGGGAGGGACAATGAGCAGTTCTTC. The full variable domain, rest sourced from reference TRBV7-9 and TRBJ2-1, is DTGVSQNPRHKITKRGQNVTFRCDPISEHNRLYWYRQTLGQGPEFLTYFQNEAQLEKSRLLSDRFSAERPKGSFSTLEIQRTEQGDSAMYLCASSPDRGRDNEQFFGPGTRLTVL.

V and J are TRBV28 and TRBJ2-3; the match to TRBD2 covers 9 bases. From germline, CDR1 is MDHEN and CDR2 SYDVKM. The ends lost 2 bases at V and 1 base at J; junction bases unmatched: 1. This CDR3 has 15 residues. The CDR3 sequence: CASSLAGGGTDTQYF. The CDR3 nucleotides read TGTGCCAGCAGTTTAGCGGGGGGGGGCACAGATACGCAGTATTTT.

This clone was observed a handful of times. This chain joins TRBV14 and TRBJ1-1; D call uncertain. There are 18 residues in the CDR3. V lost 4 bases to trimming and J lost 1 base, with 22 bases between them. The V gene's germline CDR1 is SGHDN and CDR2 FVKESK. The CDR3 loop reads CASSRRRRTLEGNTEAFF. The CDR3 DNA sequence: TGTGCCAGCAGCCGACGAAGAAGGACTCTGGAGGGGAACACTGAAGCTTTCTTT.